The rows below give T cell receptor beta chains drawn from one sample of a study of sequential checkpoint blockade in melanoma. The protocol was immunoSEQ multiplex PCR, while the TCRdb copy is restricted to in-frame clones and leaves out a portion. The sample lists approximately 2,500 clones; around 20% were seen once. The sample was tumor tissue (inferred from file names), taken from a patient given nivolumab and ipilimumab in sequence. These TCRs come from a human patient with melanoma. Some clones in this sample may be carry-over from other donors' samples. Both conserved end residues are part of each CDR3. The order of the fields is D gene, J gene, clone size, V gene, CDR3 protein, CDR3 DNA. The D gene is left open where the match is weak. Rows may omit the clone size; those that give it use once, few, many or a size class.

D gene: TRBD1
J gene: TRBJ1-3
clone size: NA
V gene: TRBV6-8
CDR3 protein: CASSQTGGFGNTIYF
CDR3 DNA: TGTGCCAGCAGTCAGACAGGGGGCTTTGGAAACACCATATATTTT

D gene: NA
J gene: TRBJ1-2
clone size: many
V gene: TRBV7-8
CDR3 protein: CASTQQGRYGYTF
CDR3 DNA: TGTGCCAGCACTCAACAGGGACGGTATGGCTACACCTTC

D gene: NA
J gene: TRBJ1-5
clone size: few
V gene: TRBV6-7
CDR3 protein: CASSSRGGVDQPQHF
CDR3 DNA: TGTGCCAGCAGTTCCCGAGGGGGGGTGGATCAGCCCCAGCATTTT

D gene: NA
J gene: TRBJ1-2
clone size: NA
V gene: TRBV6-8
CDR3 protein: CASSTTVTAYGYTF
CDR3 DNA: TGTGCCAGCAGTACTACTGTGACAGCCTATGGCTACACCTTC

D gene: TRBD2
J gene: TRBJ2-3
clone size: few
V gene: TRBV9
CDR3 protein: CASSRGLAGGPSDTQYF
CDR3 DNA: TGTGCCAGCAGCCGGGGACTAGCGGGGGGGCCCTCAGATACGCAGTATTTT

D gene: NA
J gene: TRBJ2-3
clone size: few
V gene: TRBV11-3
CDR3 protein: CASSLHAVRGGDTDTQYF
CDR3 DNA: TGTGCCAGCAGCTTACATGCCGTGAGGGGGGGTGACACAGATACGCAGTATTTT

D gene: NA
J gene: TRBJ2-3
clone size: NA
V gene: TRBV25-1
CDR3 protein: CASSPGPLQDTQYF
CDR3 DNA: TGTGCCAGCAGCCCGGGACCCTTGCAAGATACGCAGTATTTT

D gene: NA
J gene: TRBJ2-2
clone size: NA
V gene: TRBV30
CDR3 protein: CAWSVTGRNGELFF
CDR3 DNA: TGTGCCTGGAGTGTAACAGGGAGGAACGGGGAGCTGTTTTTT

D gene: TRBD1
J gene: TRBJ1-4
clone size: NA
V gene: TRBV6-8
CDR3 protein: CASSTIPGQGDEKLFF
CDR3 DNA: TGTGCCAGCAGCACGATCCCGGGACAGGGAGATGAAAAACTGTTTTTT

D gene: NA
J gene: TRBJ1-1
clone size: NA
V gene: TRBV14
CDR3 protein: CASSQAGMNTEAFF
CDR3 DNA: TGTGCCAGCAGCCAAGCGGGAATGAACACTGAAGCTTTCTTT

D gene: TRBD2
J gene: TRBJ2-1
clone size: few
V gene: TRBV28
CDR3 protein: CASSQTGLAGGGRPNEQFF
CDR3 DNA: TGTGCCAGCAGTCAAACGGGACTAGCGGGGGGCGGTAGGCCCAATGAGCAGTTCTTC

D gene: TRBD2
J gene: TRBJ2-3
clone size: few
V gene: TRBV6-8
CDR3 protein: CAINEAGGAGDTQYF
CDR3 DNA: TGTGCCATCAACGAAGCGGGGGGGGCGGGAGATACGCAGTATTTT

D gene: TRBD1
J gene: TRBJ1-1
clone size: many
V gene: TRBV7-1
CDR3 protein: CASSLAAERGRLNTEAFF
CDR3 DNA: TGTGCCAGCAGCTTGGCCGCCGAGAGGGGGCGTCTGAACACTGAAGCTTTCTTT

D gene: TRBD1
J gene: TRBJ1-5
clone size: medium-sized
V gene: TRBV6-8
CDR3 protein: CASSPTGTGKQPQHF
CDR3 DNA: TGTGCCAGCAGTCCCACCGGGACAGGGAAGCAGCCCCAGCATTTT

D gene: NA
J gene: TRBJ2-1
clone size: NA
V gene: TRBV19
CDR3 protein: CASSIWNEQFF
CDR3 DNA: TGTGCCAGTAGTATCTGGAATGAGCAGTTCTTC

D gene: NA
J gene: TRBJ1-1
clone size: many
V gene: TRBV11-3
CDR3 protein: CASSGYRVLNTEAFF
CDR3 DNA: TGTGCCAGCAGCGGGTACAGGGTACTGAACACTGAAGCTTTCTTT

D gene: NA
J gene: TRBJ1-2
clone size: NA
V gene: TRBV10-2
CDR3 protein: CASSESKRGSYGYTF
CDR3 DNA: TGCGCCAGCAGTGAGTCGAAACGGGGGAGCTATGGCTACACCTTC

D gene: TRBD2
J gene: TRBJ2-3
clone size: NA
V gene: TRBV6-8
CDR3 protein: CASRRERRGNTDTQYF
CDR3 DNA: TGTGCCAGCAGGAGGGAAAGGCGGGGGAACACAGATACGCAGTATTTT

D gene: NA
J gene: TRBJ2-7
clone size: few
V gene: TRBV19
CDR3 protein: CASSLGGGPPTEQYF
CDR3 DNA: TGTGCCAGTAGCTTAGGGGGGGGACCTCCTACGGAGCAGTACTTC

D gene: NA
J gene: TRBJ2-2
clone size: NA
V gene: TRBV28
CDR3 protein: CASSPQGYTGELFF
CDR3 DNA: TGTGCCAGCAGTCCCCAGGGTTACACCGGGGAGCTGTTTTTT

D gene: TRBD1
J gene: TRBJ1-2
clone size: few
V gene: TRBV5-1
CDR3 protein: CASSHRTGNTDGYTF
CDR3 DNA: TGCGCCAGCAGCCATAGGACAGGGAATACGGATGGCTACACCTTC

D gene: TRBD1
J gene: TRBJ2-2
clone size: few
V gene: TRBV6-8
CDR3 protein: CASSYEVLGTGGTGELFF
CDR3 DNA: TGTGCCAGCAGTTATGAAGTACTTGGGACAGGGGGGACCGGGGAGCTGTTTTTT

D gene: TRBD1
J gene: TRBJ1-5
clone size: NA
V gene: TRBV19
CDR3 protein: CASNDRAVQPQHF
CDR3 DNA: TGTGCCAGTAATGACAGGGCGGTTCAGCCCCAGCATTTT

D gene: NA
J gene: TRBJ2-5
clone size: NA
V gene: TRBV6-8
CDR3 protein: CASRQYTETQYF
CDR3 DNA: TGTGCCAGCAGACAGTATACAGAGACCCAGTACTTC

D gene: TRBD1
J gene: TRBJ1-2
clone size: many
V gene: TRBV7-6
CDR3 protein: CASSSPGQGDLVGGYTF
CDR3 DNA: TGTGCCAGCAGCTCACCGGGACAGGGGGATTTAGTTGGTGGCTACACCTTC

D gene: NA
J gene: TRBJ2-3
clone size: NA
V gene: TRBV25-1
CDR3 protein: CASSELKGPPDTQYF
CDR3 DNA: TGTGCCAGCAGTGAATTAAAGGGGCCCCCAGATACGCAGTATTTT

D gene: TRBD1
J gene: TRBJ2-7
clone size: NA
V gene: TRBV18
CDR3 protein: CASSPTGVHEQYF
CDR3 DNA: TGTGCCAGCTCCCCGACAGGGGTCCACGAGCAGTACTTC

D gene: NA
J gene: TRBJ2-7
clone size: NA
V gene: TRBV6-7
CDR3 protein: CAAGGSSYEQYF
CDR3 DNA: TGTGCCGCCGGAGGATCTTCCTACGAGCAGTACTTC

D gene: NA
J gene: TRBJ2-5
clone size: once
V gene: TRBV18
CDR3 protein: CASSPQLGNAETQYF
CDR3 DNA: TGTGCCAGCTCACCCCAGCTAGGAAATGCAGAGACCCAGTACTTC

D gene: NA
J gene: TRBJ1-4
clone size: medium-sized
V gene: TRBV9
CDR3 protein: CASSDSASGYNEKLFF
CDR3 DNA: TGTGCCAGCAGCGACTCGGCGTCGGGATATAATGAAAAACTGTTTTTT

D gene: TRBD2
J gene: TRBJ2-7
clone size: NA
V gene: TRBV9
CDR3 protein: CASSVGLIGGGRYEQYF
CDR3 DNA: TGTGCCAGCAGCGTAGGTCTGATTGGCGGGGGGAGATACGAGCAGTACTTC

D gene: NA
J gene: TRBJ1-4
clone size: NA
V gene: TRBV5-1
CDR3 protein: CASSLSGMDEKLFF
CDR3 DNA: TGCGCCAGCAGCTTGTCAGGGATGGATGAAAAACTGTTTTTT

D gene: TRBD1
J gene: TRBJ1-4
clone size: few
V gene: TRBV6-8
CDR3 protein: CAISAYGQGKDGEKLFF
CDR3 DNA: TGTGCCATCAGTGCCTACGGACAGGGAAAAGATGGTGAAAAACTGTTTTTT

D gene: NA
J gene: TRBJ1-4
clone size: NA
V gene: TRBV28
CDR3 protein: CASSLLLAGANEKLFF
CDR3 DNA: TGTGCCAGCAGTTTATTATTGGCAGGGGCTAATGAAAAACTGTTTTTT

D gene: NA
J gene: TRBJ2-7
clone size: NA
V gene: TRBV19
CDR3 protein: CASSNPRGAPYEQYF
CDR3 DNA: TGTGCCAGTAGTAATCCGAGAGGGGCCCCCTACGAGCAGTACTTC

D gene: NA
J gene: TRBJ2-7
clone size: medium-sized
V gene: TRBV11-3
CDR3 protein: CASSLRGSFPGEQYF
CDR3 DNA: TGTGCCAGCAGCCTCCGGGGTTCTTTTCCGGGGGAGCAGTACTTC

D gene: NA
J gene: TRBJ2-5
clone size: many
V gene: TRBV4-1
CDR3 protein: CASSQATRSQETQYF
CDR3 DNA: TGCGCCAGCAGCCAAGCTACAAGATCCCAAGAGACCCAGTACTTC

D gene: NA
J gene: TRBJ2-7
clone size: NA
V gene: TRBV6-8
CDR3 protein: CASSKQVYEQYF
CDR3 DNA: TGTGCCAGCAGTAAACAGGTCTACGAGCAGTACTTC

D gene: TRBD1
J gene: TRBJ1-6
clone size: few
V gene: TRBV6-8
CDR3 protein: CASSPGGQYNSPLHF
CDR3 DNA: TGTGCCAGCAGTCCAGGGGGACAGTATAATTCACCCCTCCACTTT

D gene: NA
J gene: TRBJ1-1
clone size: NA
V gene: TRBV4-1
CDR3 protein: CASSQEPRVNTEAFF
CDR3 DNA: TGCGCCAGCAGCCAAGAGCCCAGAGTGAACACTGAAGCTTTCTTT

D gene: NA
J gene: TRBJ2-2
clone size: NA
V gene: TRBV11-3
CDR3 protein: CASSSRTGLSTGELFF
CDR3 DNA: TGTGCCAGCAGCTCTAGAACAGGGTTGTCCACCGGGGAGCTGTTTTTT

D gene: NA
J gene: TRBJ2-6
clone size: few
V gene: TRBV28
CDR3 protein: CASSLSGTGANVLTF
CDR3 DNA: TGTGCCAGCAGTTTAAGCGGAACTGGGGCCAACGTCCTGACTTTC

D gene: NA
J gene: TRBJ2-2
clone size: few
V gene: TRBV28
CDR3 protein: CASGAGPGELFF
CDR3 DNA: TGTGCCAGCGGCGCAGGGCCCGGGGAGCTGTTTTTT

D gene: TRBD1
J gene: TRBJ2-7
clone size: NA
V gene: TRBV6-8
CDR3 protein: CASTSDRGRPYEQYF
CDR3 DNA: TGTGCCAGCACCTCAGACAGGGGGAGACCCTACGAGCAGTACTTC

D gene: NA
J gene: TRBJ1-3
clone size: medium-sized
V gene: TRBV11-3
CDR3 protein: CASSVDNEHSGNTIYF
CDR3 DNA: TGTGCCAGCAGCGTCGACAACGAACACTCTGGAAACACCATATATTTT

D gene: NA
J gene: TRBJ2-3
clone size: few
V gene: TRBV7-8
CDR3 protein: CASSLGLTDTQYF
CDR3 DNA: TGTGCCAGCAGCTTAGGGCTGACAGATACGCAGTATTTT

D gene: NA
J gene: TRBJ2-6
clone size: NA
V gene: TRBV6-8
CDR3 protein: CASTAGANVLTF
CDR3 DNA: TGTGCCAGCACTGCTGGGGCCAACGTCCTGACTTTC

D gene: TRBD1
J gene: TRBJ2-7
clone size: NA
V gene: TRBV28
CDR3 protein: CASSPDRVREQYF
CDR3 DNA: TGTGCCAGCAGTCCCGACAGGGTAAGAGAGCAGTACTTC

D gene: NA
J gene: TRBJ2-5
clone size: many
V gene: TRBV9
CDR3 protein: CASSPPGIQETQYF
CDR3 DNA: TGTGCCAGCAGCCCCCCGGGGATCCAAGAGACCCAGTACTTC

D gene: NA
J gene: TRBJ1-1
clone size: NA
V gene: TRBV5-1
CDR3 protein: CASNPTGTNTEAFF
CDR3 DNA: TGCGCCAGCAACCCGACAGGAACAAACACTGAAGCTTTCTTT

D gene: NA
J gene: TRBJ2-5
clone size: many
V gene: TRBV13
CDR3 protein: CASSLGDAEQETQYF
CDR3 DNA: TGTGCCAGCAGCTTAGGCGACGCGGAACAAGAGACCCAGTACTTC

D gene: NA
J gene: TRBJ2-2
clone size: many
V gene: TRBV9
CDR3 protein: CASSRAAQGTGELFF
CDR3 DNA: TGTGCCAGCAGCCGAGCGGCACAGGGCACCGGGGAGCTGTTTTTT

D gene: TRBD1
J gene: TRBJ2-7
clone size: many
V gene: TRBV11-3
CDR3 protein: CASRRKTGDSNEQYF
CDR3 DNA: TGTGCCAGCAGACGTAAGACCGGGGACAGCAACGAGCAGTACTTC

D gene: TRBD2
J gene: TRBJ2-3
clone size: few
V gene: TRBV7-6
CDR3 protein: CASSLKTSDGTDTQYF
CDR3 DNA: TGTGCCAGCAGCTTAAAGACTAGCGACGGCACAGATACGCAGTATTTT